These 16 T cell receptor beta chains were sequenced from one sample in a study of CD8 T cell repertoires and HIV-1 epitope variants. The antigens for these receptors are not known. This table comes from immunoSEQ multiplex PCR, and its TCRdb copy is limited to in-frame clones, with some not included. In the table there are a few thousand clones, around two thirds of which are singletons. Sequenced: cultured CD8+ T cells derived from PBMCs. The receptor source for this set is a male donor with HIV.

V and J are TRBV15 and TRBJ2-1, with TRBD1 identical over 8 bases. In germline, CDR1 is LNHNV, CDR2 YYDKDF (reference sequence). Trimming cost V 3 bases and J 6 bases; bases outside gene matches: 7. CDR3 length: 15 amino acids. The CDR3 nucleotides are TGTGCCACCAGCAGGGACAGGGACCCTGTCAATGAGCAGTTCTTC. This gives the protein CATSRDRDPVNEQFF.

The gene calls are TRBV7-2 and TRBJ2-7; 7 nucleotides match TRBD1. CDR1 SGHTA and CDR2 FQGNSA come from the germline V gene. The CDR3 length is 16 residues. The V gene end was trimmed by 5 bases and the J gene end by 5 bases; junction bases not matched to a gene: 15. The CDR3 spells CASSVPGQISVNEQYF. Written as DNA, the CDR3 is TGTGCCAGCAGCGTACCGGGACAGATTTCGGTAAACGAGCAGTACTTC.

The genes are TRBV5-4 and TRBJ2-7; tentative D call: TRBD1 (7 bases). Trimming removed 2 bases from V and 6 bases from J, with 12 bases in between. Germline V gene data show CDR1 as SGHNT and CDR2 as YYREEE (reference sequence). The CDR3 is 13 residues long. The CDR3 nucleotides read TGTGCCAGCAGCTTCCAGGGGGGATCCGAGCAGTACTTC. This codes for CASSFQGGSEQYF.

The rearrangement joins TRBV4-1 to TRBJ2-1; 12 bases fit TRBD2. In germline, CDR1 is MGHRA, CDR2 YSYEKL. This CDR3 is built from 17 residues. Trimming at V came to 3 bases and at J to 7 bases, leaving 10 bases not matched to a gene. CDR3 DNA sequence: TGCGCCAGCAGCCAGGCCCCTAGCGGGGGGGCACAGAATGAGCAGTTCTTC. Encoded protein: CASSQAPSGGAQNEQFF.

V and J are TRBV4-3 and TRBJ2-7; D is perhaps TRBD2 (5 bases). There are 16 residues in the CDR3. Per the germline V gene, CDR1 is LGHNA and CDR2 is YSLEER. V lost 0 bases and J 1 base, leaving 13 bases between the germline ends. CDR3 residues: CASSQDQDLASYEQYF. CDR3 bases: TGCGCCAGCAGCCAAGACCAGGACTTAGCATCCTACGAGCAGTACTTC.

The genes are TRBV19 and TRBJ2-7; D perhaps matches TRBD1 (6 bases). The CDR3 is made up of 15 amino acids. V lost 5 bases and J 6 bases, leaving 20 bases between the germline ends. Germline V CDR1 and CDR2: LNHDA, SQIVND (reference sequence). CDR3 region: CASSQLRTEGSEQYF. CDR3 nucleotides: TGTGCCAGTAGTCAACTACGGACAGAGGGGAGCGAGCAGTACTTC.

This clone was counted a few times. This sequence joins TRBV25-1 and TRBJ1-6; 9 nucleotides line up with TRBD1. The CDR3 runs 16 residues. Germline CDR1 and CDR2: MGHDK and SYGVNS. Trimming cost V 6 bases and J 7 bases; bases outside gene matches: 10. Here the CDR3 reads CASRSLGQGQNSPLHF. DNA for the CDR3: TGTGCCAGCAGATCATTAGGACAGGGGCAGAATTCACCCCTCCACTTT.

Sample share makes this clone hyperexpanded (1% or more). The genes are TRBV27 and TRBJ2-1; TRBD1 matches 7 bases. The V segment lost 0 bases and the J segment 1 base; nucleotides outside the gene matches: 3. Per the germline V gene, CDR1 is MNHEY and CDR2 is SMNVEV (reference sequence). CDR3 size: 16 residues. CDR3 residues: CASSLSQGISYNEQFF. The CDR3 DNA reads TGTGCCAGCAGTTTATCACAGGGGATATCCTACAATGAGCAGTTCTTC.

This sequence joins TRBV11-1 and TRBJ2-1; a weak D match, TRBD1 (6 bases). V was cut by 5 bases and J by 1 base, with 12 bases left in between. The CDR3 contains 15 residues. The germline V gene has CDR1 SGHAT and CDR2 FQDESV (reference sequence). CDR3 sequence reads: CASSLARGSYNEQFF. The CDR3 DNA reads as TGTGCCAGCAGCCTGGCCAGGGGATCCTACAATGAGCAGTTCTTC.

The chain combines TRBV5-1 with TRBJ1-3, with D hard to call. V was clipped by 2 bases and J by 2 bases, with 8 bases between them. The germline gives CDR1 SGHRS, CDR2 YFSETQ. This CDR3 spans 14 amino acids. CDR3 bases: TGCGCCAGCAGCTTCCGGGAGCCTGGAAACACCATATATTTT. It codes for CASSFREPGNTIYF. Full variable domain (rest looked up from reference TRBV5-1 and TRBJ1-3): KAGVTQTPRYLIKTRGQQVTLSCSPISGHRSVSWYQQTPGQGLQFLFEYFSETQRNKGNFPGRFSGRQFSNSRSEMNVSTLELGDSALYLCASSFREPGNTIYFGEGSWLTVV.

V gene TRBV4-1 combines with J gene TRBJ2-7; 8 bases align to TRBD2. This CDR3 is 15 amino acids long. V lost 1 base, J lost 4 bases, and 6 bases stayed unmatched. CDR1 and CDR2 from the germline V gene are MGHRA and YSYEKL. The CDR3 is CASSQATGTRYEQYF. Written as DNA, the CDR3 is TGCGCCAGCAGCCAAGCCACCGGGACTAGGTACGAGCAGTACTTC.

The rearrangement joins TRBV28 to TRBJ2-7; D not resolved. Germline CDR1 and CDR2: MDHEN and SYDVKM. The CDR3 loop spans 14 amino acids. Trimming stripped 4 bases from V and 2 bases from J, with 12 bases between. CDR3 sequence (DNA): TGTGCCAGCAGTTCAGATGTCTCGGCCTACGAGCAGTACTTC. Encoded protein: CASSSDVSAYEQYF.

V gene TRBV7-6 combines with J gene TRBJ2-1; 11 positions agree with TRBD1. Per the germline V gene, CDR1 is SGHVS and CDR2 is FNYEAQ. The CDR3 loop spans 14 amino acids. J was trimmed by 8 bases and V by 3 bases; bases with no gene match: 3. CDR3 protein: CASSLGQGEYEQFF. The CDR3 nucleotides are TGTGCCAGCAGCTTGGGACAGGGGGAATATGAGCAGTTCTTC. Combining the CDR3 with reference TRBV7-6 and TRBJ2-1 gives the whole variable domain GAGVSQSPRYKVTKRGQDVALRCDPISGHVSLYWYRQALGQGPEFLTYFNYEAQQDKSGLPNDRFSAERPEGSISTLTIQRTEQRDSAMYRCASSLGQGEYEQFFGPGTRLTVL.

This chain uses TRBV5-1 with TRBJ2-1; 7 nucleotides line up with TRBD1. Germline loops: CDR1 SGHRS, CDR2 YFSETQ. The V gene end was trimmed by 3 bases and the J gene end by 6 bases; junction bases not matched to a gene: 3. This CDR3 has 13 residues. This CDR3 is CASSSAGGNEQFF. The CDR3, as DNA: TGCGCCAGCAGCTCGGCAGGGGGCAATGAGCAGTTCTTC.

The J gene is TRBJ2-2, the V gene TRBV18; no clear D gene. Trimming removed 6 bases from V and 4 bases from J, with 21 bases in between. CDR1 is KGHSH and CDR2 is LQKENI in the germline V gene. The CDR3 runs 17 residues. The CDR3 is CASSNTGVLKLTGELFF. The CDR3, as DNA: TGTGCCAGCTCGAACACCGGCGTCTTGAAGCTCACCGGGGAGCTGTTTTTT.

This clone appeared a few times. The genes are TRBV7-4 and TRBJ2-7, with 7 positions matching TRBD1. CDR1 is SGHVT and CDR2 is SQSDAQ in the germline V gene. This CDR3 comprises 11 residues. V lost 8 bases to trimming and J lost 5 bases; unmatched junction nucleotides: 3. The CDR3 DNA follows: TGTGCCAGCGCAACAGGGGACGAGCAGTACTTC. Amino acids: CASATGDEQYF.